A single sample is the source of the 3 T cell receptor beta chains below, sequenced in a study of T cell repertoires in ileal Crohn's disease. The time point was: inflamed ileum from the surgical specimen. Clones were read by immunoSEQ multiplex PCR, and TCRdb kept only the in-frame ones, dropping some. The table lists some 16,000 clones, under 95% of them singletons. The sequenced material came from ileal tissue. The receptors derive from an adult with Crohn's disease.

The rearrangement links TRBV27 to TRBJ1-6; TRBD1 matches 8 bases. Germline V gives CDR1 MNHEY, CDR2 SMNVEV (reference sequence). This CDR3 is 16 amino acids long. J lost 4 bases, V lost 6 bases, and 8 bases had no gene match. The CDR3 DNA reads as TGTGCCAGCAGGAAGCAGGGGGCGCGATATAATTCACCCCTCCACTTT. This gives the protein CASRKQGARYNSPLHF.

Here the CDR3 reads CASSQDQSGGRTDTQYF. The CDR3, as DNA: TGTGCCAGCAGCCAAGATCAAAGCGGGGGCCGCACAGATACGCAGTATTTT. The chain couples TRBV4-2 to TRBJ2-3; TRBD2 aligns across 8 bases. Germline-derived CDR1 and CDR2 are LGHNA and YNFKEQ. Losses at the gene ends were 0 bases for V and 1 base for J; bases not matched to a gene: 6. CDR3 length equals 17 residues.

The chain is built from TRBV14 and TRBJ2-7; 9 nucleotides match TRBD2. CDR1 is SGHDN, CDR2 FVKESK, per germline. The length of the CDR3 is 14 residues. V lost 3 bases to trimming and J lost 2 bases; unmatched junction nucleotides: 2. The CDR3 nucleotides are TGTGCCAGCAGCCAGATAGCGGGGGCCTACGAGCAGTACTTC. Amino acid sequence: CASSQIAGAYEQYF.